This T cell receptor (beta chain) stems from a study of blood T cell repertoires in COVID-19. At the level of the study: Italy, Spain and the United States were the sources of the convalescent and acute COVID-19 samples. Sources were T cells, B-cell-depleted T cells, or PBMCs; the material itself was cDNA or gDNA.

In the original processing: Reference gene primer amplification gave estimated nucleated cell counts. Clones were read by immunoSEQ multiplex PCR, and TCRdb kept only the in-frame ones, dropping some. V and J calls and clone size are copied from that table; D and trimming were computed from the DNA. The profile shows about 300,000 clones, around 89% of them singletons. The V gene's germline CDR1 is SGHTS and CDR2 YDEGEE. The CDR3 sequence is 15 residues long. V trimming: 5 bases; J trimming: 5 bases; junction bases outside the gene matches: 11. The sample holds one count of this clone. Sequenced material: peripheral blood. The clonotype originates from a woman aged 30 to 39 who had recovered from COVID-19. This chain links TRBV5-8 with TRBJ2-5, with 8 positions matching TRBD1. For the CDR3, the DNA is TGTGCCAGCAGGACAGGGGTCCGGAGTGGGGAGACCCAGTACTTC. Translating it yields CASRTGVRSGETQYF.